Presented here are 17 T cell receptor beta chains from one specimen sequenced in a study of cytomegalovirus exposure and HLA in healthy donors. Primers for the PCR totalled 60 Vbeta and 13 Jbeta. The table came from immunoSEQ multiplex PCR; TCRdb's copy has only in-frame clones and leaves some out. The repertoire holds approximately 110,000 clones, around two thirds seen once, with roughly 8.2% in the top ten. The sample taken for sequencing was PBMCs. Every receptor here comes from a woman in her thirties or forties in good health and CMV-seropositive.

The chain uses TRBV5-1 and TRBJ1-5; D unresolved. Germline V gene lookup returns CDR1 SGHRS and CDR2 YFSETQ. Deletions cut 1 base from V and 5 bases from J, with 7 bases between. The CDR3 is made up of 13 amino acids. CDR3 region: CASSLLFDQPQHF. The CDR3 coding sequence is TGCGCCAGCAGCTTGTTATTTGATCAGCCCCAGCATTTT.

There are a few counts of this clone. This rearrangement joins TRBV5-1 to TRBJ2-3; 9 bases fit TRBD1. V lost 4 bases and J lost 5; bases outside the gene matches: 11. Per the germline V gene, CDR1 is SGHRS and CDR2 is YFSETQ. The CDR3 contains 16 residues. CDR3 sequence reads: CASSPTGQGWKDTQYF. CDR3 DNA sequence: TGCGCCAGCAGCCCAACAGGACAGGGGTGGAAAGATACGCAGTATTTT.

The rearrangement links TRBV25-1 to TRBJ1-4; D is uncertain. CDR1 is MGHDK and CDR2 is SYGVNS in the germline V gene. The CDR3 spans 15 residues. V lost 3 bases to trimming and J lost 8 bases, with 16 bases between them. The CDR3 bases are TGTGCCAGCAGTGACTGGTCCCGCGCCAGGGAAAAACTGTTTTTT. Encoded protein: CASSDWSRAREKLFF.

This rearrangement joins TRBV6-1 to TRBJ2-1; 10 nucleotides match TRBD2. The CDR3 loop spans 18 amino acids. Germline V gives CDR1 MNHNS, CDR2 SASEGT. The J segment lost 4 bases and the V segment lost 2 bases, leaving 11 bases of the junction unmatched. This CDR3 is CASSETQQAGGRYNEQFF. The CDR3 bases are TGTGCCAGCAGTGAAACACAACAAGCGGGGGGGCGGTACAATGAGCAGTTCTTC.

V gene TRBV4-2 combines with J gene TRBJ2-6; 10 bases are a match to TRBD1. The V gene end was trimmed by 4 bases and the J gene end by 1 base; junction bases not matched to a gene: 10. CDR3 length: 19 residues. CDR1 is LGHNA and CDR2 is YNFKEQ in the germline V gene. This CDR3 reads CASSLPGQGFSSGANVLTF. For the CDR3, the DNA is TGTGCCAGCAGCCTACCGGGACAGGGGTTTTCTTCTGGGGCCAACGTCCTGACTTTC.

The gene calls are TRBV29-1 and TRBJ2-3, with D perhaps matching TRBD1 (5 bases). The germline V gene encodes CDR1 SQVTM and CDR2 ANQGSEA. The V end was cut by 2 bases, the J end by 3 bases, with 24 bases between. The CDR3 length is 18 residues. In DNA, the CDR3 is TGCAGCGTTGAAAGCCCCATGTCTCGTGGTAGGACAACAGATACGCAGTATTTT. Protein product: CSVESPMSRGRTTDTQYF.

This clone has just a few counts. This chain connects TRBV4-3 to TRBJ1-1; maybe TRBD1 (5 bases). The CDR3 extends over 14 amino acids. The germline V and J ends were trimmed by 1 base and 5 bases, with 11 bases remaining between them. Looked up from germline, CDR1 is LGHNA and CDR2 is YSLEER. The CDR3 here is CASSQGGGVTEAFF. CDR3 bases: TGCGCCAGCAGCCAAGGGGGAGGGGTAACTGAAGCTTTCTTT.

The gene calls are TRBV4-2 and TRBJ1-2; maybe TRBD1 (6 bases). With 1 base removed from V and 4 bases from J, the gap between germline ends came to 19 bases. Looked up from germline, CDR1 is LGHNA and CDR2 is YNFKEQ. The length of the CDR3 is 17 residues. The CDR3 nucleotides are TGTGCCAGCAGCCAAGGTGGTTACACAGGGTACGTCTATGGCTACACCTTC. Protein: CASSQGGYTGYVYGYTF.

The chain links TRBV9 to TRBJ2-2, with D perhaps matching TRBD1 (6 bases). Germline lookup yields CDR1 SGDLS and CDR2 YYNGEE. There are 15 residues in the CDR3. Trimming cost V 0 bases and J 3 bases, with 9 bases left between them. CDR3 amino acids: CASSVEAGDTGELFF. In DNA form, the CDR3 reads TGTGCCAGCAGCGTAGAGGCAGGGGACACCGGGGAGCTGTTTTTT.

The V and J genes are TRBV5-4 and TRBJ1-1; D is perhaps TRBD1 (6 bases). V was clipped by 2 bases and J by 1 base, with 15 bases between them. CDR3 length: 16 residues. CDR1 is SGHNT and CDR2 is YYREEE in the germline V gene (reference sequence). CDR3: CASSFGGGGGNTEAFF. The CDR3 DNA follows: TGTGCCAGCAGCTTCGGGGGAGGGGGAGGGAACACTGAAGCTTTCTTT.

This clone was seen just once. This chain links TRBV10-2 with TRBJ1-2, with D hard to call. V was pared by 3 bases and J by 2 bases, with 4 bases between. Germline lookup yields CDR1 WSHSY and CDR2 SAAADI. The CDR3 has 12 amino acids. Here the CDR3 DNA reads TGCGCCAGCAGTGAACTAAACTATGGCTACACCTTC. It translates to CASSELNYGYTF.

This clone was observed a few times. This sequence joins TRBV7-3 and TRBJ1-3; D uncertain. There are 13 residues in the CDR3. Germline lookup yields CDR1 SGHTA and CDR2 FQGTGA. Deletions cut 1 base from V and 7 bases from J, with 8 bases between. CDR3 protein: CASSLRSGNTIYF. CDR3 DNA: TGTGCCAGCAGCTTAAGAAGCGGCAACACCATATATTTT. Full variable domain (outside the CDR3, taken from reference TRBV7-3 and TRBJ1-3): GAGVSQTPSNKVTEKGKYVELRCDPISGHTALYWYRQSLGQGPEFLIYFQGTGAADDSGLPNDRFFAVRPEGSVSTLKIQRTERGDSAVYLCASSLRSGNTIYFGEGSWLTVV.

Only one count was recorded for this clone. The chain recombines TRBV6-1 with TRBJ2-3; 10 positions match TRBD2. The germline CDR1 and CDR2 sequences are MNHNS and SASEGT. V was pared by 6 bases and J by 5 bases, with 5 bases of the junction left unmatched. The CDR3 is made up of 14 amino acids. CDR3 bases: TGTGCCAGCAGAGCGGGGGGGAGTTTAGATACGCAGTATTTT. Encoded protein: CASRAGGSLDTQYF.

The chain is built from TRBV2 and TRBJ1-4, with 9 positions matching TRBD1. The length of the CDR3 is 16 residues. The germline CDR1 and CDR2 sequences are SNHLY and FYNNEI. Trimming at V came to 4 bases and at J to 8 bases, leaving 11 bases not matched to a gene. The CDR3 nucleotides are TGTGCCAGCAGTGGGGGACAGGGATGGAGTTGGGAAAAACTGTTTTTT. It specifies CASSGGQGWSWEKLFF.

The sample holds one count of this clone. This chain connects TRBV27 to TRBJ2-7, with D tentatively TRBD1 (6 bases). The CDR3 is 11 amino acids. The V gene lost 3 bases and the J gene lost 7 bases, with 7 bases spanning the gap. The germline CDR1 and CDR2 sequences are MNHEY and SMNVEV (reference sequence). The CDR3: CASSFGTEQYF. The CDR3 region has the DNA TGTGCCAGCAGTTTCGGGACAGAGCAGTACTTC.

The CDR3 spells CASSFTQGVGAGQPQHF. The CDR3, as DNA: TGTGCCAGCAGCTTTACGCAAGGGGTGGGCGCCGGTCAGCCCCAGCATTTT. This rearrangement joins TRBV5-4 to TRBJ1-5; perhaps TRBD1 as D (5 bases). V gave up 2 bases and J gave up 6 bases, with 21 bases separating them. Germline loops: CDR1 SGHNT, CDR2 YYREEE (reference sequence). This CDR3 contains 17 residues.

V gene TRBV18 combines with J gene TRBJ1-1, with D unresolved. With 0 bases removed from V and 1 base from J, the gap between germline ends came to 12 bases. Germline CDR1 KGHSH, CDR2 LQKENI. CDR3 size: 16 residues. This chain's CDR3 is CASSPPNMAWNTEAFF. CDR3 DNA: TGTGCCAGCTCACCACCGAATATGGCCTGGAACACTGAAGCTTTCTTT. Variable domain in full (rest from reference TRBV18 and TRBJ1-1): NAGVMQNPRHLVRRRGQEARLRCSPMKGHSHVYWYRQLPEEGLKFMVYLQKENIIDESGMPKERFSAEFPKEGPSILRIQQVVRGDSAAYFCASSPPNMAWNTEAFFGQGTRLTVV.